This T cell receptor (beta chain) stems from a study of T cell responses to AZD1222 COVID-19 vaccine. Sequencing was performed with immunoSEQ multiplex PCR; in TCRdb, only in-frame clones are kept and a portion is missing. Here the sample spans 120,000 to 150,000 clones, around 83% being singletons. Whole-study findings and limits: Among AZD1222 vaccinees, only 5 to 7 were seropositive at baseline.

Note on this clone: Its antigen is still unknown.

This specimen was peripheral blood, taken on day 0 of MenACWY control vaccination. This clonotype originated in an adult in good health.

CDR3 in amino acids: CASSVAVGGQPQHF. For the CDR3, the DNA is TGTGCCAGCAGCGTAGCCGTAGGGGGCCAGCCCCAGCATTTT. V and J are TRBV9 and TRBJ1-5; 7 bases line up with TRBD1. V lost 0 bases to trimming and J lost 7 bases; unmatched junction nucleotides: 4. Germline V gene lookup returns CDR1 SGDLS and CDR2 YYNGEE. CDR3 size: 14 residues.